These T cell receptor beta chains were read from a single sample in a study of cytomegalovirus exposure and HLA in healthy donors. TCRdb's table, derived via immunoSEQ multiplex PCR, lists solely in-frame clones and lacks some. The table lists over 120,000 clones, roughly nine tenths of them singletons. Sequenced: PBMCs. The receptors shown here come from a woman between 18 and 29 years old in good health and CMV-seropositive. The CDR3 runs from the conserved cysteine through the conserved F or W. The D gene is left open where the match is weak.

>14|TRBJ2-1|TRBV5-1|TRBD2
TGCGCCAGCACACTAGCGGGGCCCTACAATGAGCAGTTCTTC
CASTLAGPYNEQFF
>11|TRBJ2-3|TRBV7-2|NA
TGTGCCAGCAGTTTTCGGGATACGCAGTATTTT
CASSFRDTQYF
>15|TRBJ2-7|TRBV7-9|TRBD1
TGTGCCAGCAGGGAGGGGACAGGGGCAATCTACGAGCAGTACTTC
CASREGTGAIYEQYF
>14|TRBJ2-5|TRBV5-4|NA
TGTGCCAGCAGCTTGGGCCCCAGCGGGGAGACCCAGTACTTC
CASSLGPSGETQYF
>15|TRBJ2-5|TRBV4-3|TRBD1
TGCGCCAGCAGCCAATTCTTAGGACAGGGAGAGACCCAGTACTTC
CASSQFLGQGETQYF
>15|TRBJ2-7|TRBV11-3|TRBD1
TGTGCCAGCAGCTTCGGGACAGGGAGCTCCTACGAGCAGTACTTC
CASSFGTGSSYEQYF
>16|TRBJ1-5|TRBV7-2|NA
TGTGCCAGCAGCTTGGTTTTGGGAGGGCACAATCAGCCCCAGCATTTT
CASSLVLGGHNQPQHF
>16|TRBJ2-5|TRBV5-6|TRBD1
TGTGCCAGCAGCTTGGATCCCGGCAGGGGGCGAGAGACCCAGTACTTC
CASSLDPGRGRETQYF
>15|TRBJ1-2|TRBV7-2|TRBD1
TGTGCCAGCAGCCCCCGGACAGGGGGTAACTATGGCTACACCTTC
CASSPRTGGNYGYTF
>14|TRBJ1-3|TRBV7-2|NA
TGTGCCAGCGGATCAGGGGTCTCTGGAAACACCATATATTTT
CASGSGVSGNTIYF
>15|TRBJ1-2|TRBV5-1|NA
TGCGCCAGCAGCACCTCCCGACAGCGTAACTATGGCTACACCTTC
CASSTSRQRNYGYTF